The clone carrying this TCR beta chain was seen only once. The data were taken from a study of cytomegalovirus exposure and HLA in healthy donors. The PCR employed 60 Vbeta primers together with 13 Jbeta primers. Some clones are missing from TCRdb's copy, which holds only in-frame ones; the method was immunoSEQ multiplex PCR. The data hold 55,000 to 80,000 clones, with roughly 70% observed a single time. Germline CDR1 is KGHSH and CDR2 is LQKENI. The CDR3 sequence is 14 residues long. V lost 4 bases and J 4 bases, leaving 13 bases between the germline ends. The V gene is TRBV18, the J gene TRBJ1-2, with a possible D match to TRBD1 (5 bases). The TCR was taken from a man in his 70s in good health and CMV-seronegative. Input material: PBMCs. The CDR3 DNA is TGTGCCAGCTCACACGACAGCCCCCTCTATGGCTACACCTTC. Translated, it gives CASSHDSPLYGYTF. The full variable domain, with the rest looked up from reference TRBV18 and TRBJ1-2, is NAGVMQNPRHLVRRRGQEARLRCSPMKGHSHVYWYRQLPEEGLKFMVYLQKENIIDESGMPKERFSAEFPKEGPSILRIQQVVRGDSAAYFCASSHDSPLYGYTFGSGTRLTVV.